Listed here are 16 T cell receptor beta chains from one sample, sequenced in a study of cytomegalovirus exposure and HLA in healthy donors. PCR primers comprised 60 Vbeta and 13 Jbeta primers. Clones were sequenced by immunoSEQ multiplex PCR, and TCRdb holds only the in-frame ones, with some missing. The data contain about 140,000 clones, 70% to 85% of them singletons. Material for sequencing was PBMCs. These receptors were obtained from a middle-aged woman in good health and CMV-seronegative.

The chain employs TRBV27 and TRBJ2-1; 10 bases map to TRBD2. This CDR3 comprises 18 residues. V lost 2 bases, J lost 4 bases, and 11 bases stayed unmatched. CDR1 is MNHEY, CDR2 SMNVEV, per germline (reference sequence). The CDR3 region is CASSLPASGSPKYNEQFF. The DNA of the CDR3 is TGTGCCAGCAGTTTACCGGCTAGCGGGAGCCCAAAATACAATGAGCAGTTCTTC.

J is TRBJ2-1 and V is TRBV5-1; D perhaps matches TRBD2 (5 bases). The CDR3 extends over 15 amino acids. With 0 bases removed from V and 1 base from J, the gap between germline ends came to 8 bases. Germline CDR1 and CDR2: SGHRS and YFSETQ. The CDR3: CASSLADLSYNEQFF. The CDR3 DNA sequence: TGCGCCAGCAGCTTGGCGGACTTATCCTACAATGAGCAGTTCTTC.

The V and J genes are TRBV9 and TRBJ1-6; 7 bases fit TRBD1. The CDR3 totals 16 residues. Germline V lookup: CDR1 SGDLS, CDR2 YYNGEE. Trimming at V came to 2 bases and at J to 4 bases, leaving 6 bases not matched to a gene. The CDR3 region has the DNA TGTGCCAGCAGCGTTGGACAGGACCTTTATAATTCACCCCTCCACTTT. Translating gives CASSVGQDLYNSPLHF.

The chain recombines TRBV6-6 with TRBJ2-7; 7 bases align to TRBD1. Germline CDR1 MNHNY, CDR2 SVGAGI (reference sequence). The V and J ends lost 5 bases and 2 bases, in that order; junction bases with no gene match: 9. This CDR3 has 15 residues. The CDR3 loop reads CASSAIGTATYEQYF. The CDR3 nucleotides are TGTGCCAGCAGTGCTATCGGGACAGCAACCTACGAGCAGTACTTC.

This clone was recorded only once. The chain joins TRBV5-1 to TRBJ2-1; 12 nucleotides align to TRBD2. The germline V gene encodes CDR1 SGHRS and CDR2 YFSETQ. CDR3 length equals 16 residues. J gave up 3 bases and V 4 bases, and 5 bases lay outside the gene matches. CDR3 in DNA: TGCGCCAGCAGCCAACTAGCGGGAGGACTCTACAATGAGCAGTTCTTC. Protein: CASSQLAGGLYNEQFF.

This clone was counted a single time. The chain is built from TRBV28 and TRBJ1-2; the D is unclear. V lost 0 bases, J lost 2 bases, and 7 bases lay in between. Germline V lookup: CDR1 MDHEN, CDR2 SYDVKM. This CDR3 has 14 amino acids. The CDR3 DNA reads TGTGCCAGCAGTTTATGGCCCGGGAACTATGGCTACACCTTC. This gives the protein CASSLWPGNYGYTF.

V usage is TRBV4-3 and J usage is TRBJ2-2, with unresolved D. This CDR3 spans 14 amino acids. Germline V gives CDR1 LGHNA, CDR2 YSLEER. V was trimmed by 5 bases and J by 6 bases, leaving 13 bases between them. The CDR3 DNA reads TGCGCCAGCAGCTACCACCGAGAGTCCGGGGAGCTGTTTTTT. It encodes CASSYHRESGELFF.

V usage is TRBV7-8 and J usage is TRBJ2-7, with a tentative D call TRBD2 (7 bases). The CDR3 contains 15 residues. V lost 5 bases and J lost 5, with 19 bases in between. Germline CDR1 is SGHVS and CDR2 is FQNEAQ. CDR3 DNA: TGTGCCAGCAGCCCCAGTACGCGGGGGCGGAACGAGCAGTACTTC. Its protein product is CASSPSTRGRNEQYF.

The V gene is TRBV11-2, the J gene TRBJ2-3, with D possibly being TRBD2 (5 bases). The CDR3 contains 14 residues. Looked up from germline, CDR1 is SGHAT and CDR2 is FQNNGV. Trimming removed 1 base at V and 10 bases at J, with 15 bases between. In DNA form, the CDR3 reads TGTGCCAGCAGCTTAGCCCGGACTGGGCGAGCGCAGTATTTT. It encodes CASSLARTGRAQYF. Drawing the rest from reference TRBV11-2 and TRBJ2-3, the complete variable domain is EAGVAQSPRYKIIEKRQSVAFWCNPISGHATLYWYQQILGQGPKLLIQFQNNGVVDDSQLPKDRFSAERLKGVDSTLKIQPAKLEDSAVYLCASSLARTGRAQYFGPGTRLTVL.

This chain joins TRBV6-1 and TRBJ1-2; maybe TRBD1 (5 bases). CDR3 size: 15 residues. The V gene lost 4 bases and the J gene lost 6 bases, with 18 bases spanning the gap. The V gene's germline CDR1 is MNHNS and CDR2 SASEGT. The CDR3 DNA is TGTGCCAGCAGTGGATCCGGGCGGGGGTGGAATGGCTACACCTTC. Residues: CASSGSGRGWNGYTF.

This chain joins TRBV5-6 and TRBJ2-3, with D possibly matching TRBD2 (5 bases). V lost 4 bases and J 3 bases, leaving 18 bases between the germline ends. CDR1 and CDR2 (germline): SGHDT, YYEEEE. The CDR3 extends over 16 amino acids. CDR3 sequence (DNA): TGTGCCAGCAGCCTGATCGTGGTGGGAGAAACAGATACGCAGTATTTT. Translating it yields CASSLIVVGETDTQYF.

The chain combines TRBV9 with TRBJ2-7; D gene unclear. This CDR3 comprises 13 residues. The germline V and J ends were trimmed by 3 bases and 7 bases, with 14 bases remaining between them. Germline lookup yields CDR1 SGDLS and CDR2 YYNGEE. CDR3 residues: CASSAGTRREQYF. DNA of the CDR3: TGTGCCAGCAGCGCGGGTACCCGGAGAGAGCAGTACTTC. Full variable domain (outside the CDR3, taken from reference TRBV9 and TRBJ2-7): DSGVTQTPKHLITATGQRVTLRCSPRSGDLSVYWYQQSLDQGLQFLIQYYNGEERAKGNILERFSAQQFPDLHSELNLSSLELGDSALYFCASSAGTRREQYFGPGTRLTVT.

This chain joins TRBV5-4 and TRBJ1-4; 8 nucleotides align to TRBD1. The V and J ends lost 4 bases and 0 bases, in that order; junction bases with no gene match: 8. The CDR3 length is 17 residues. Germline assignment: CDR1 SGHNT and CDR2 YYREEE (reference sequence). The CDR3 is CASSVDRAIATNEKLFF. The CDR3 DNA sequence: TGTGCCAGCAGCGTGGACAGGGCGATCGCAACTAATGAAAAACTGTTTTTT.

CDR3 amino acids: CASSLYRVDSNQPQHF. The CDR3 nucleotides read TGTGCCAGCAGCTTGTACAGAGTAGATAGCAATCAGCCCCAGCATTTT. This sequence joins TRBV7-9 and TRBJ1-5; no reliable D call. In germline, CDR1 is SEHNR, CDR2 FQNEAQ (reference sequence). The CDR3 has 16 residues. V lost 3 bases to trimming and J lost 0 bases, with 12 bases between them.

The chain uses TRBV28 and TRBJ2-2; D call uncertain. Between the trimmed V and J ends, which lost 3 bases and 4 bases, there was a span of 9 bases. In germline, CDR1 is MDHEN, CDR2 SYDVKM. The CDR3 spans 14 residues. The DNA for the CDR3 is TGTGCCAGCAGTTTGCCAGGTAGCACCGGGGAGCTGTTTTTT. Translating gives CASSLPGSTGELFF.

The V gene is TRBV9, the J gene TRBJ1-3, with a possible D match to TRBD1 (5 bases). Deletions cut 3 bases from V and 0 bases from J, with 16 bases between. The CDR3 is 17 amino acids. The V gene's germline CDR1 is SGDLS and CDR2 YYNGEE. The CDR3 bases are TGTGCCAGCAGCGCGGGGGAGGGGACCTACTCTGGAAACACCATATATTTT. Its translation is CASSAGEGTYSGNTIYF.